Below, 4 T cell receptor beta chains from the same sample are listed, as sequenced in a study of OX40 agonist ivuxolimab in advanced cancers. Profiling relied on immunoSEQ multiplex PCR, and the TCRdb table lists in-frame clones only, not all of them. The table includes 65,000 to 95,000 clones, around 82% detected once. The sequencing here drew on CD4+ or CD8+ T cells sorted from blood, taken in a trial of the OX40 agonist ivuxolimab. The receptors shown here come from an adult with an advanced solid tumor such as melanoma, head and neck, liver or kidney cancer.

The chain links TRBV18 to TRBJ2-3; D is unresolved. This CDR3 is 13 amino acids long. The germline V and J ends were trimmed by 0 bases and 6 bases, with 7 bases remaining between them. From germline, CDR1 is KGHSH and CDR2 LQKENI. CDR3 amino acids: CASSPPVGDTQYF. The DNA of the CDR3 is TGTGCCAGCTCACCACCGGTAGGGGATACGCAGTATTTT.

The rearrangement uses TRBV2 and TRBJ2-3; D gene uncertain. The ends were cut back, 2 bases at V and 2 bases at J, with 8 bases in the middle. CDR1 and CDR2 (germline): SNHLY, FYNNEI. The CDR3 runs to 14 residues. In nucleotides, the CDR3 is TGTGCCAGCAGTGAAATGGTAGCCACAGATACGCAGTATTTT. Protein product: CASSEMVATDTQYF. The variable domain in full, with the rest retrieved from reference TRBV2 and TRBJ2-3, is EPEVTQTPSHQVTQMGQEVILRCVPISNHLYFYWYRQILGQKVEFLVSFYNNEISEKSEIFDDQFSVERPDGSNFTLKIRSTKLEDSAMYFCASSEMVATDTQYFGPGTRLTVL.

This chain links TRBV7-8 with TRBJ2-7, with 9 bases that match TRBD2. CDR1 and CDR2 from the germline V gene are SGHVS and FQNEAQ. CDR3 length: 17 amino acids. V was pared by 2 bases and J by 2 bases, with 10 bases of the junction left unmatched. CDR3 sequence reads: CASSLRSLSGRTYEQYF. CDR3 DNA: TGTGCCAGCAGCTTACGGTCGCTTAGCGGGAGAACCTACGAGCAGTACTTC.

This chain connects TRBV25-1 to TRBJ2-5; 14 bases are shared with TRBD2. The J call is uncertain, as TRBJ2-7 better fits the DNA end. Germline CDR1 and CDR2: MGHDK and SYGVNS. The CDR3 length is 17 residues. CDR3 nucleotide sequence: TGTGCCAGTGCGGGACTAGCGGGAGATCCCGTTTCGAGCGAGCAGTACTTC. Translation gives CASAGLAGDPVSSEQYF.